This T cell receptor beta chain originates from a study of cytomegalovirus exposure and HLA in healthy donors. Study details: The Caucasian-associated ancestry cluster contained about four fifths of the approximately 390 genotyped donors.

In its sample, this clone was seen once. Its specificity is unknown. Losses at the gene ends were 5 bases for V and 5 bases for J; bases not matched to a gene: 7. Germline CDR1 is SEHNR and CDR2 is FQNEAQ (reference sequence). The CDR3 loop spans 15 amino acids. PCR used 60 Vbeta primers and 13 Jbeta primers. Profiled with immunoSEQ multiplex PCR; TCRdb holds only in-frame clones, not every one. The sample carries some 150,000 clones, 79% recorded once. Findings of the study overall: Later findings reportedly placed an Asian-associated ancestry cluster below the roughly 690-donor mean for N-insertions. It was reported that the classifier diagnosed cytomegalovirus status with high specificity and sensitivity in both the original and validation cohorts.

The material sequenced was PBMCs. The chain joins TRBV7-9 to TRBJ2-5, with 11 bases matching TRBD2. This clonotype was sampled from a human donor in good health. CDR3 sequence (DNA): TGTGCCAGCAGCAGTAGCGGGGGGGCCTGGGAGACCCAGTACTTC. Translation gives CASSSSGGAWETQYF.